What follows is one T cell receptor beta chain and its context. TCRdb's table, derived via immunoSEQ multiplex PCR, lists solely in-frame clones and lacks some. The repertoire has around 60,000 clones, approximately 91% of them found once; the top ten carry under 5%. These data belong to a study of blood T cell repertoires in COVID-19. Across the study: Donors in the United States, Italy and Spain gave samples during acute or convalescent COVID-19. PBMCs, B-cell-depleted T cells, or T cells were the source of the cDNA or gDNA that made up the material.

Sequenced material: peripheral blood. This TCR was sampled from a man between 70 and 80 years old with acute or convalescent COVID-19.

In DNA, the CDR3 is TGTGCCAGCAGCGGGGACAGGGAAAACTATGGCTACACCTTC. It specifies CASSGDRENYGYTF. The chain combines TRBV7-8 with TRBJ1-2; 9 nucleotides line up with TRBD1. The trim removed 5 bases at V and 2 bases at J, leaving 3 bases unmatched. The germline gives CDR1 SGHVS, CDR2 FQNEAQ. This CDR3 is built from 14 residues.